This paragraph reports one T cell receptor beta chain. The antigen is unknown. A much larger clone lies one base from this, so it may be a read error. These data belong to a study of blood T cells in healthy people across ages. Together with a sample-barcoded 5' primer, a J-beta primer mix was included in a second PCR lasting roughly 6 to 12 cycles. A single record per CDR3 protein comes from TCRdb applying MiXCR to the 5' RACE reads. This sample carries about 970,000 distinct CDR3 sequences, 51% of them seen once, and the ten largest clones take about a fifth. This CDR3 has 12 residues. Germline assignment: CDR1 MDHEN and CDR2 SYDVKM. Study conclusions and caveats: In these data, TCR beta diversity tracked strongly with naive T cell percentage.

The sequenced material came from blood. This rearrangement joins TRBV28 to TRBJ2-1; TRBD2 matches at 10 bases. This sequence was found in a woman aged 55-75 years in good health. Here the CDR3 DNA reads TGTGCCGGCAGACTAGCGGGCAATGAGCAGTTCTTC. Encoded protein: CAGRLAGNEQFF.